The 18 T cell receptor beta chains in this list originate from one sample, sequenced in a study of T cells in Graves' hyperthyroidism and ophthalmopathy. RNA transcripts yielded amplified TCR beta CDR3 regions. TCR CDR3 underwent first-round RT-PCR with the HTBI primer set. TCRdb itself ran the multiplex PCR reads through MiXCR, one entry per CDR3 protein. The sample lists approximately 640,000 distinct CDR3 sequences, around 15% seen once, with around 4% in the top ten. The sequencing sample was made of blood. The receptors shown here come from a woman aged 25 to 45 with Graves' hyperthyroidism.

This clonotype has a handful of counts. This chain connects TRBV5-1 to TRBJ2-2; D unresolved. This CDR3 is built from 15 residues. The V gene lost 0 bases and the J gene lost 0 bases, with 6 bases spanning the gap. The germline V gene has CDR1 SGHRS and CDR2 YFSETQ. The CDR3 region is CASSLGFPNTGELFF. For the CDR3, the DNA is TGCGCCAGCAGCTTGGGGTTTCCGAACACCGGGGAGCTGTTTTTT. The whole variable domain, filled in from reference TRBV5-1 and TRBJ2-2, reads KAGVTQTPRYLIKTRGQQVTLSCSPISGHRSVSWYQQTPGQGLQFLFEYFSETQRNKGNFPGRFSGRQFSNSRSEMNVSTLELGDSALYLCASSLGFPNTGELFFGEGSRLTVL.

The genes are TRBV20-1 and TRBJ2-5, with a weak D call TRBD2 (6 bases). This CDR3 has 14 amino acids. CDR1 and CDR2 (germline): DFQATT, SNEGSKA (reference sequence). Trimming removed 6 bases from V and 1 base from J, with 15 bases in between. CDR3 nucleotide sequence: TGCAGTGCCTCCGAACGGGGGACCCAAGAGACCCAGTACTTC. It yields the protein CSASERGTQETQYF.

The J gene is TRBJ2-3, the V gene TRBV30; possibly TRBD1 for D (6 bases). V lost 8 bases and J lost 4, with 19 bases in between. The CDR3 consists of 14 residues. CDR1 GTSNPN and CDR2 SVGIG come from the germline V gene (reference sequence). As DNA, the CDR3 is TGTGCCCTGGAGTGGACAGAGTCGGCAGATACGCAGTATTTT. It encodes CALEWTESADTQYF.

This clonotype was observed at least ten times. This CDR3 reads CSASRTVNEQFF. The DNA of the CDR3 is TGCAGTGCTAGTCGAACGGTCAATGAGCAGTTCTTC. This chain uses TRBV20-1 with TRBJ2-1; D remains unclear. The V gene lost 3 bases and the J gene lost 6 bases, with 9 bases spanning the gap. Germline V gene lookup returns CDR1 DFQATT and CDR2 SNEGSKA (reference sequence). This CDR3 is 12 amino acids long.

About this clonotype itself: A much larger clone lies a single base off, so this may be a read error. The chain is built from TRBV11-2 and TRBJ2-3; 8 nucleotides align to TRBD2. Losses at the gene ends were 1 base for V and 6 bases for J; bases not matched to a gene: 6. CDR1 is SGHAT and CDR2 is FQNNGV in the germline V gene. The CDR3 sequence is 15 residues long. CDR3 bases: TGTGCCAGCAGCTTAGTAGCGGGATCGGTGGATACGCAGTATTTT. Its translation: CASSLVAGSVDTQYF. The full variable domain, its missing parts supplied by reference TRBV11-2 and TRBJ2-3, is EAGVAQSPRYKIIEKRQSVAFWCNPISGHATLYWYQQILGQGPKLLIQFQNNGVVDDSQLPKDRFSAERLKGVDSTLKIQPAKLEDSAVYLCASSLVAGSVDTQYFGPGTRLTVL.

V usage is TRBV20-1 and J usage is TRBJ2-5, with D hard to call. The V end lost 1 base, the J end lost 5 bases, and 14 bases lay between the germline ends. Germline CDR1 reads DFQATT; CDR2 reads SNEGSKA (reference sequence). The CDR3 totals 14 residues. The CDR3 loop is CSARASAIQETQYF. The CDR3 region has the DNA TGCAGTGCTAGAGCTAGTGCCATCCAGGAGACCCAGTACTTC.

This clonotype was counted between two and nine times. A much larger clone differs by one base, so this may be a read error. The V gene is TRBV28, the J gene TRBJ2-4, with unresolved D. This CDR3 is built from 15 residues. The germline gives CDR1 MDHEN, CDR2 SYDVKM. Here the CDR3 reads CASSLSWLAKSIQYF. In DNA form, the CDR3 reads TGTGCCAGCAGTTTAAGTTGGTTAGCCAAAAGCATTCAGTACTTC.

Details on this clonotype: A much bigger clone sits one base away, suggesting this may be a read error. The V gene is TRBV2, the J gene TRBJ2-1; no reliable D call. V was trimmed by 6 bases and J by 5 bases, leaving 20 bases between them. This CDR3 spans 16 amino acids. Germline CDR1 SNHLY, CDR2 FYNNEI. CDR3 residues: CASSSVGDMADNEQFF. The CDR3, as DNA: TGTGCCAGCAGCTCGGTTGGCGATATGGCCGACAATGAGCAGTTCTTC.

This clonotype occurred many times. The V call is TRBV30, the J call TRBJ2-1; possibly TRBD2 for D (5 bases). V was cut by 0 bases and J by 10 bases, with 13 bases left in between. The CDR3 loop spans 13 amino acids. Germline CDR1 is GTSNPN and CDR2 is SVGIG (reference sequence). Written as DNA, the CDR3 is TGTGCCTGGAGTGTTACGGGTGAGGGAGAGCAGTTCTTC. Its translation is CAWSVTGEGEQFF.

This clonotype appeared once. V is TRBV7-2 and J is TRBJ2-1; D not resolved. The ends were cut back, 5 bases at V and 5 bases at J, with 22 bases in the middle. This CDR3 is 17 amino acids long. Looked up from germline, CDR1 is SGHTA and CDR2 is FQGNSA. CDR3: CASSTPSPPGRDNEQFF. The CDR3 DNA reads TGTGCCAGCAGCACTCCCAGCCCCCCCGGACGAGACAATGAGCAGTTCTTC.

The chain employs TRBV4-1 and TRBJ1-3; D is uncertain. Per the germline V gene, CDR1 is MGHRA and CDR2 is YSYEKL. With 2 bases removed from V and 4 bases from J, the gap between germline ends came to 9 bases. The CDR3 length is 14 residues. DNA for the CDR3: TGCGCCAGCAGCCAACCGAAGCGGGGAAACACCATATATTTT. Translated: CASSQPKRGNTIYF.

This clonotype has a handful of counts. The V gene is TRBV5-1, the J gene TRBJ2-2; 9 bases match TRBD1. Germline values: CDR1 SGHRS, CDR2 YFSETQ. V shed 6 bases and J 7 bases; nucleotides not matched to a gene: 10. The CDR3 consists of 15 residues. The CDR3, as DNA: TGCGCCAGCAAGACACGGGACAGGGTTAGCGGGGAGCTGTTTTTT. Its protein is CASKTRDRVSGELFF.

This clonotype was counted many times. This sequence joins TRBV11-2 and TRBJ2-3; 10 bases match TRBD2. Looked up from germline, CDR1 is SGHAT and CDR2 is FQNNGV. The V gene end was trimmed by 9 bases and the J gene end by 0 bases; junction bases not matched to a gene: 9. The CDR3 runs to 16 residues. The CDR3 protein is CASAKAGGTSTDTQYF. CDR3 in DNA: TGTGCCAGTGCTAAAGCGGGAGGGACTAGCACAGATACGCAGTATTTT.

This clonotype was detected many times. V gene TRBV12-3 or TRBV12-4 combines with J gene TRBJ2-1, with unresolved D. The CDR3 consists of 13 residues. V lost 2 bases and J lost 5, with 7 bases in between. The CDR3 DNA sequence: TGTGCCAGCAGTTTAAGAGTCAACAATGAGCAGTTCTTC. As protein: CASSLRVNNEQFF.

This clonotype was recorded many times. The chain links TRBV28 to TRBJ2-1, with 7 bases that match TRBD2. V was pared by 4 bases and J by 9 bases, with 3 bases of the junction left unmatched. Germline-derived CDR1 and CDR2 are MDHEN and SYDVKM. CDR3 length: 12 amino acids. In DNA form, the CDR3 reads TGTGCCAGCAGTTGGGCGGGAGTTGAGCAGTTCTTC. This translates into CASSWAGVEQFF.

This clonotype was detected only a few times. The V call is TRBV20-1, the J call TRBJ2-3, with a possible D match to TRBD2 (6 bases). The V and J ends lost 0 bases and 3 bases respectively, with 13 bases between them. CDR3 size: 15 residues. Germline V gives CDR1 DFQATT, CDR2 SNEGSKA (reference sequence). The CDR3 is CSARDFGRDTDTQYF. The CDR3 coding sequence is TGCAGTGCTAGAGATTTCGGGAGAGATACAGATACGCAGTATTTT.

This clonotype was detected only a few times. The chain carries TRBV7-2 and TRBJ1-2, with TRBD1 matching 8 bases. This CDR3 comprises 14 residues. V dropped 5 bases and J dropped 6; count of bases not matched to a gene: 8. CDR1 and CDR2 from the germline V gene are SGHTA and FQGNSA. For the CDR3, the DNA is TGTGCCAGCAGCACCCGACAGGGGAGGGATGGCTACACCTTC. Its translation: CASSTRQGRDGYTF. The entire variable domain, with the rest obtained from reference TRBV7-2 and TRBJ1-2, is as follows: GAGVSQSPSNKVTEKGKDVELRCDPISGHTALYWYRQSLGQGLEFLIYFQGNSAPDKSGLPSDRFSAERTGGSVSTLTIQRTQQEDSAVYLCASSTRQGRDGYTFGSGTRLTVV.

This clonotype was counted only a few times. The CDR3 spells CASSQLTSGASSTDTQYF. CDR3 nucleotide sequence: TGTGCCAGCAGCCAACTCACTAGCGGGGCCTCTAGCACAGATACGCAGTATTTT. This chain uses TRBV7-9 with TRBJ2-3; TRBD2 agrees at 10 bases. The CDR3 loop spans 18 amino acids. V lost 5 bases, J lost 0 bases, and 11 bases stayed unmatched. Germline assignment: CDR1 SEHNR and CDR2 FQNEAQ (reference sequence).